This record looks at one TCR beta chain sequence and its context. V lost 2 bases to trimming and J lost 10 bases, with 18 bases between them. There are 15 residues in the CDR3. In germline, CDR1 is SGHVS, CDR2 FNYEAQ. Assay: immunoSEQ multiplex PCR; the TCRdb copy retains only in-frame clones and omits some. The table lists about 120,000 clones, approximately 90% of them singletons. This sample is part of a study of Tregs in tolerant kidney transplant recipients. The chain links TRBV7-6 to TRBJ1-3, with D tentatively TRBD1 (5 bases). The sequenced sample was CD4+ T cells from blood. This clonotype originated in a human donor in good health. The CDR3 loop is CASSLNGRSRGTIYF. The CDR3 DNA follows: TGTGCCAGCAGCTTAAACGGTCGATCCCGGGGGACCATATATTTT.